A single sample gave rise to the 7 T cell receptor beta chains below, sequenced in a study of T-cell memory formation after mild COVID-19. TCRdb itself ran the 5' RACE reads through MiXCR, one entry per CDR3 protein. The table records about 560,000 distinct CDR3 sequences, approximately 21% of them present only once. Input material: PBMCs or a T cell subset sorted from them (not recorded which). The receptor source for this set is an adult woman who had mild COVID-19 (a few samples of this study predate the infection). Cell type and time point are not known.

This chain links TRBV6-2 or TRBV6-3 with TRBJ1-1, with D tentatively TRBD1 (5 bases). Germline V CDR1 and CDR2: MNHEY, SVGEGT. With 5 bases removed from V and 7 bases from J, the gap between germline ends came to 14 bases. This CDR3 is 13 amino acids long. CDR3 sequence: CASSRPPGLEAFF. In nucleotides, the CDR3 is TGTGCCAGCAGTCGGCCCCCGGGACTTGAAGCTTTCTTT.

This clonotype came up a few times. The rearrangement joins TRBV9 to TRBJ1-1; D may be TRBD1 (5 bases). The CDR3 is 15 amino acids. Germline CDR1 and CDR2: SGDLS and YYNGEE. Trimming took 4 bases from V and 3 from J, leaving 16 bases between them. CDR3 DNA: TGTGCCAGCAGCCCACTGGGGGGTTTTGACACTGAAGCTTTCTTT. It translates to CASSPLGGFDTEAFF.

The rearrangement joins TRBV6-1 to TRBJ1-5; 8 bases fit TRBD1. Germline V lookup: CDR1 MNHNS, CDR2 SASEGT. The V gene end was trimmed by 8 bases and the J gene end by 2 bases; junction bases not matched to a gene: 11. This CDR3 has 16 residues. CDR3: CASEARDRGGNQPQHF. DNA for the CDR3: TGTGCCAGCGAGGCAAGAGACAGGGGCGGCAATCAGCCCCAGCATTTT.

The V and J genes are TRBV15 and TRBJ2-3, with 7 bases that match TRBD1. V lost 4 bases to trimming and J lost 10 bases; unmatched junction nucleotides: 2. The CDR3 totals 11 residues. CDR1 is LNHNV, CDR2 YYDKDF, per germline (reference sequence). This chain's CDR3 is CATSKGAAQYF. The CDR3 DNA reads TGTGCCACCAGCAAGGGGGCTGCGCAGTATTTT.

This clonotype was found a few times. The gene calls are TRBV7-9 and TRBJ2-3; no reliable D call. This CDR3 region has 11 residues. Per germline, CDR1 SEHNR and CDR2 FQNEAQ (reference sequence). V dropped 8 bases and J dropped 6 bases, with 9 bases sitting between them. CDR3 sequence (DNA): TGTGCCAGCGAACGGGCGGATACGCAGTATTTT. Translating it yields CASERADTQYF.

The sample holds a few counts of this clonotype. The J gene is TRBJ2-2, the V gene TRBV30, with 7 bases lining up with TRBD2. Trimming took 0 bases from V and 0 from J; bases not matched to a gene: 7. Germline-derived CDR1 and CDR2 are GTSNPN and SVGIG (reference sequence). The CDR3 has 17 amino acids. The DNA for the CDR3 is TGTGCCTGGAGTGTAAGGATGGCGGGGGCGAACACCGGGGAGCTGTTTTTT. Translation gives CAWSVRMAGANTGELFF.

In the case of this clonotype: The conserved final phenylalanine or tryptophan is absent from the CDR3, which likely points to a read error. The limits of the CDR3 on the DNA are not certain, so only TCRdb's listed CDR3 is given. The chain is built from TRBV29-1 and TRBJ2-2; no check of the table's D call, TRBD2, against the DNA was made. From germline, CDR1 is SQVTM and CDR2 ANQGSEA. The CDR3 contains 10 residues when both ends are counted. The CDR3 reads CSVAGTSLPI.